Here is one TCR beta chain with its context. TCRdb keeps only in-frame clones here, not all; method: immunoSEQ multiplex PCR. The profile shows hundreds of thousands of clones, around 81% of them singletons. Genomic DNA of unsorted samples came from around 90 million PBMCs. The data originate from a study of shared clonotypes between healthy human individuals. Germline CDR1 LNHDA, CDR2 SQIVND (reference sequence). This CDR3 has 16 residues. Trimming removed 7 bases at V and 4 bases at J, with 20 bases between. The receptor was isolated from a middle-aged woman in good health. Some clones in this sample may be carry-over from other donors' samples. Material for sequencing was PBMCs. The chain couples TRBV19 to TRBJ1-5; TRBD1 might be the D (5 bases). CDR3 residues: CASTPTEEWWNQPQHF. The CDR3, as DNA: TGTGCCAGTACCCCGACAGAGGAATGGTGGAATCAGCCCCAGCATTTT.